The rows below give T cell receptor beta chains drawn from one sample of a study of blood T cell repertoires in COVID-19. The data were produced by immunoSEQ multiplex PCR, yet TCRdb's version contains in-frame clones alone and is incomplete. The sample comprises a few hundred thousand clones, around nine tenths of which are singletons, and approximately 4% rests with the top ten. The sample was peripheral blood. Receptor source: a woman in her 50s with active or convalescent COVID-19. CDR3s include the opening cysteine and the closing phenylalanine or tryptophan. Fields, in order: D gene, V gene, J gene, clone size, CDR3 protein, CDR3 DNA. A D gene is named only where the DNA matches it firmly. Clone sizes are given selectively: once, few, many, or a class where the clone is expanded.

NA	TRBV15	TRBJ2-7	NA	CATSRDLYEQYF	TGTGCCACCAGCAGAGATCTATACGAGCAGTACTTC
NA	TRBV4-2	TRBJ2-7	few	CASSQVGYEQYF	TGTGCCAGCAGCCAAGTCGGCTACGAGCAGTACTTC
NA	TRBV14	TRBJ2-3	NA	CASSHDSGVTQYF	TGTGCCAGCAGCCATGATTCGGGAGTTACGCAGTATTTT
NA	TRBV11-3	TRBJ2-2	NA	CASSVGGLVTGELFF	TGTGCCAGCAGCGTAGGCGGCCTGGTCACCGGGGAGCTGTTTTTT
TRBD2	TRBV19	TRBJ2-7	NA	CASRQTGTSALEQYF	TGTGCCAGTAGACAAACCGGGACTAGTGCGCTCGAGCAGTACTTC
TRBD1	TRBV6-2/TRBV6-3	TRBJ1-1	few	CASSRDRSEAFF	TGTGCCAGCAGTCGGGACAGGTCCGAAGCTTTCTTT
NA	TRBV29-1	TRBJ2-5	NA	CSVESPRGGETQYF	TGCAGCGTTGAATCCCCTCGAGGGGGTGAGACCCAGTACTTC
TRBD1	TRBV19	TRBJ1-3	once	CASSRTGVGNTIYF	TGTGCCAGTAGCCGAACAGGGGTGGGGAACACCATATATTTT
TRBD1	TRBV15	TRBJ2-7	NA	CATSSSDRAYEQYF	TGTGCCACCAGCAGCTCCGACAGGGCCTACGAGCAGTACTTC
TRBD1	TRBV3-1/TRBV3-2	TRBJ1-4	NA	CASSPFRTGANEKLFF	TGTGCCAGCAGCCCATTCCGGACAGGGGCTAATGAAAAACTGTTTTTT
NA	TRBV2	TRBJ1-4	NA	CASSGQGSEKLFF	TGTGCCAGCAGTGGGCAGGGAAGTGAAAAACTGTTTTTT
NA	TRBV21-1	TRBJ2-1	NA	CASSTAAGNNSYNEQFF	TGTGCCAGCAGCACCGCGGCGGGGAACAACTCCTACAATGAGCAGTTCTTC
NA	TRBV6-6	TRBJ1-4	NA	CASSYPQGKGNEKLFF	TGTGCCAGCAGTTACCCTCAGGGAAAGGGTAATGAAAAACTGTTTTTT
NA	TRBV5-4	TRBJ2-3	NA	CASSPGTTGTQYF	TGTGCCAGCAGCCCCGGTACTACGGGTACGCAGTATTTT
NA	TRBV9	TRBJ1-1	NA	CASSVDRDTEAFF	TGTGCCAGCAGCGTAGACCGGGACACTGAAGCTTTCTTT
NA	TRBV12-5	TRBJ2-3	NA	CASGSHSDTQYF	TGTGCTAGTGGTTCCCACTCGGATACGCAGTATTTT
TRBD1	TRBV23-1	TRBJ1-5	NA	CAINGLTGTGDYSNQPQHF	TGCGCCATCAACGGACTCACCGGGACAGGGGACTATAGCAATCAGCCCCAGCATTTT
NA	TRBV11-1	TRBJ1-1	NA	CASSLPSGAEAFF	TGTGCCAGCAGCTTGCCCTCAGGGGCAGAAGCTTTCTTT
NA	TRBV5-4	TRBJ2-1	NA	CASSHGGSSYNEQFF	TGTGCCAGCAGCCACGGGGGAAGCTCCTACAATGAGCAGTTCTTC
NA	TRBV5-1	TRBJ2-7	once	CASSLGGGVSYEQYF	TGCGCCAGCAGCCTCGGCGGGGGCGTCTCCTACGAGCAGTACTTC